These 12 T cell receptor beta chains share one sample of origin, sequenced in a study of T cell changes during pregnancy in multiple sclerosis. TCRdb's table, derived via immunoSEQ multiplex PCR, lists solely in-frame clones and lacks some. Of some 100,000 clones in the sample, just over 90% were seen once. Here the sequenced sample was peripheral blood, taken in the second trimester of pregnancy. These receptors came from a female donor with multiple sclerosis, enrolled in a pregnancy study.

V is TRBV9 and J is TRBJ2-3; 7 nucleotides align to TRBD2. This CDR3 is 15 amino acids long. The junction had 6 bases not matched to a gene; V was cut back by 2 bases and J by 3 bases. Germline V gives CDR1 SGDLS, CDR2 YYNGEE. The CDR3 reads CASSVSGERTDTQYF. The CDR3 nucleotides are TGTGCCAGCAGCGTGAGCGGGGAGAGGACAGATACGCAGTATTTT. The variable domain in full, with the rest retrieved from reference TRBV9 and TRBJ2-3, is DSGVTQTPKHLITATGQRVTLRCSPRSGDLSVYWYQQSLDQGLQFLIQYYNGEERAKGNILERFSAQQFPDLHSELNLSSLELGDSALYFCASSVSGERTDTQYFGPGTRLTVL.

This clone was found once. The J gene is TRBJ2-3, the V gene TRBV4-2; 13 nucleotides align to TRBD2. Germline V lookup: CDR1 LGHNA, CDR2 YNFKEQ. CDR3 size: 19 residues. The trim removed 0 bases at V and 0 bases at J, leaving 6 bases unmatched. The DNA of the CDR3 is TGTGCCAGCAGCCAAGATCTTACTAGCGGGGGGGCTAGCACAGATACGCAGTATTTT. Protein sequence: CASSQDLTSGGASTDTQYF.

This chain joins TRBV15 and TRBJ2-1; a possible D gene is TRBD2 (6 bases). V was shortened by 6 bases and J by 4 bases, with 13 bases between the two germline ends. Germline loops: CDR1 LNHNV, CDR2 YYDKDF (reference sequence). The CDR3 loop spans 14 amino acids. CDR3 sequence reads: CATSLAQFYNEQFF. CDR3 DNA sequence: TGTGCCACCAGTCTAGCGCAATTTTACAATGAGCAGTTCTTC. The variable domain in full, with the rest retrieved from reference TRBV15 and TRBJ2-1, is DAMVIQNPRYQVTQFGKPVTLSCSQTLNHNVMYWYQQKSSQAPKLLFHYYDKDFNNEADTPDNFQSRRPNTSFCFLDIRSPGLGDTAMYLCATSLAQFYNEQFFGPGTRLTVL.

V gene TRBV9 combines with J gene TRBJ2-2, with D tentatively TRBD2 (6 bases). The CDR3 length is 14 residues. From germline, CDR1 is SGDLS and CDR2 YYNGEE. Trimming took 0 bases from V and 5 from J, leaving 8 bases between them. DNA for the CDR3: TGTGCCAGCAGCGTAGACGCGGGGACCGGGGAGCTGTTTTTT. Translated: CASSVDAGTGELFF.

The chain uses TRBV6-5 and TRBJ1-1, with 8 nucleotides matching TRBD1. In germline, CDR1 is MNHEY, CDR2 SVGAGI. The J segment lost 3 bases and the V segment lost 5 bases, leaving 5 bases of the junction unmatched. The CDR3 has 14 amino acids. DNA for the CDR3: TGTGCCAGCAGTCTCGGACAGGGACACACTGAAGCTTTCTTT. It codes for CASSLGQGHTEAFF.

The chain uses TRBV7-9 and TRBJ2-6, with 8 bases that match TRBD1. The V and J ends lost 4 bases and 3 bases, in that order; junction bases with no gene match: 14. CDR3 length: 19 residues. Germline CDR1 SEHNR, CDR2 FQNEAQ (reference sequence). The CDR3 DNA follows: TGTGCCAGCAGCTGGGGTGGGGACAGGATCTTAGGTGGGGCCAACGTCCTGACTTTC. It yields the protein CASSWGGDRILGGANVLTF.

J is TRBJ2-3 and V is TRBV2, with 10 bases that match TRBD1. J lost 6 bases, V lost 5 bases, and 8 bases had no gene match. The CDR3 is 15 residues long. Germline CDR1 and CDR2: SNHLY and FYNNEI. For the CDR3, the DNA is TGTGCCAGCAGTACCAGACAGGGGGCGGGGGATACGCAGTATTTT. This translates into CASSTRQGAGDTQYF.

The V and J genes are TRBV28 and TRBJ2-7; D is possibly TRBD2 (6 bases). This CDR3 spans 16 amino acids. Looked up from germline, CDR1 is MDHEN and CDR2 is SYDVKM. Trimming shortened V by 4 bases and J by 1 base, and 17 bases separated the two germline ends. CDR3 in amino acids: CASSYPGRGRSYEQYF. CDR3 coding DNA: TGTGCCAGCAGTTACCCGGGGCGGGGAAGATCCTACGAGCAGTACTTC.

The chain recombines TRBV10-1 with TRBJ2-7; D is uncertain. Germline CDR1 WNHNN, CDR2 SYGVQD (reference sequence). Trimming stripped 8 bases from V and 1 base from J, with 15 bases between. This CDR3 region has 14 residues. In DNA, the CDR3 is TGCGCCAGCCAAGTCGGGTCGGCTTCCTACGAGCAGTACTTC. Protein sequence: CASQVGSASYEQYF.

The chain has TRBV2 and TRBJ2-1; 12 bases line up with TRBD2. Trimming removed 6 bases from V and 8 bases from J; junction bases left unmatched: 8. This CDR3 has 15 amino acids. Germline V gives CDR1 SNHLY, CDR2 FYNNEI. The DNA of the CDR3 is TGTGCCAGCAGCCCGACTAGCGGGAGAGTTTATGAGCAGTTCTTC. Amino acid sequence: CASSPTSGRVYEQFF.

The chain links TRBV28 to TRBJ1-1; TRBD1 agrees at 8 bases. V trimming: 6 bases; J trimming: 4 bases; junction bases outside the gene matches: 7. This CDR3 contains 14 residues. Germline V CDR1 and CDR2: MDHEN, SYDVKM. The CDR3 here is CASRPGGQGTEAFF. In DNA form, the CDR3 reads TGTGCCAGCAGGCCAGGGGGCCAGGGCACTGAAGCTTTCTTT.

V usage is TRBV27 and J usage is TRBJ2-7, with unresolved D. Germline-derived CDR1 and CDR2 are MNHEY and SMNVEV (reference sequence). The V end was cut by 4 bases, the J end by 2 bases, with 12 bases between. CDR3 length: 14 amino acids. This chain's CDR3 is CASSSQVMAYEQYF. CDR3 coding DNA: TGTGCCAGCAGTTCTCAGGTAATGGCCTACGAGCAGTACTTC.